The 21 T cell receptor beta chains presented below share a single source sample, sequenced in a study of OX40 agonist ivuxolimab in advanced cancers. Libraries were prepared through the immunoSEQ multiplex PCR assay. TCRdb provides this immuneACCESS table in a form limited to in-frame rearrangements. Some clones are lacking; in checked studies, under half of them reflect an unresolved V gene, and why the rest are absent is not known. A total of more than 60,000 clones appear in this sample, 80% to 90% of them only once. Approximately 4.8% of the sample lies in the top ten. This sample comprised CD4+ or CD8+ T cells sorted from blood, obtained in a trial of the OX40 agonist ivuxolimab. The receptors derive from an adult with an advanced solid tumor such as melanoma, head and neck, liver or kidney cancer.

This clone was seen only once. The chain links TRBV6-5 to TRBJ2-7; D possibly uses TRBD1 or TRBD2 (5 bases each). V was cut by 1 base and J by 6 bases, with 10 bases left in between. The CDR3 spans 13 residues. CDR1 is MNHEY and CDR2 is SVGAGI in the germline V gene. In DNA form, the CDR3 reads TGTGCCAGCAGTTACTTGAGGGGCTCCGAGCAGTACTTC. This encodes CASSYLRGSEQYF.

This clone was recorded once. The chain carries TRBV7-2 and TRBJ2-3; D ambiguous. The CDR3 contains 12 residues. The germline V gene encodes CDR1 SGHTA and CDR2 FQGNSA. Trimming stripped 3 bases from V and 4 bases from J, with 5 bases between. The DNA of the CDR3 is TGTGCCAGCAGCTTGTTCCCAGATACGCAGTATTTT. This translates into CASSLFPDTQYF. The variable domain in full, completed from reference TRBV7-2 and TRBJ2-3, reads GAGVSQSPSNKVTEKGKDVELRCDPISGHTALYWYRQSLGQGLEFLIYFQGNSAPDKSGLPSDRFSAERTGGSVSTLTIQRTQQEDSAVYLCASSLFPDTQYFGPGTRLTVL.

CDR3 sequence reads: CASSFDYQGNEQFF. The CDR3 nucleotides are TGTGCCAGCAGCTTCGACTACCAGGGCAATGAGCAGTTCTTC. This sequence joins TRBV11-2 and TRBJ2-1, with D tentatively TRBD1 or TRBD2 (5 bases each). The CDR3 totals 14 residues. Per germline, CDR1 SGHAT and CDR2 FQNNGV. Trimming removed 3 bases at V and 6 bases at J, with 12 bases between.

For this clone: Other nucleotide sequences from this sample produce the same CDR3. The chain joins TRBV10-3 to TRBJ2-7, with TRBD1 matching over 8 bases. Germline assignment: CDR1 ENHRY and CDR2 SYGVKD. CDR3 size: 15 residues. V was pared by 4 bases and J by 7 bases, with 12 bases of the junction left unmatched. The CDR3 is CAISARTGQKEEQYF. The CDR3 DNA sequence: TGTGCCATCAGTGCTCGGACAGGGCAGAAAGAAGAGCAGTACTTC.

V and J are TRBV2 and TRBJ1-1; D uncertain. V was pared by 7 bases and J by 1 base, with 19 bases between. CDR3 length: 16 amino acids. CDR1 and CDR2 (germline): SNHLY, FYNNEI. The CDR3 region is CASMGRWRAANTEAFF. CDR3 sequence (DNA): TGTGCCAGCATGGGGAGATGGAGGGCGGCGAACACTGAAGCTTTCTTT.

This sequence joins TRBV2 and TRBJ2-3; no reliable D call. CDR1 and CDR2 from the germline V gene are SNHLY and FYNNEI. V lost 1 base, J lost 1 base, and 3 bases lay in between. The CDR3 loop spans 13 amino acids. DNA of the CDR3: TGTGCCAGCAGTGAAGTGGGCACAGATACGCAGTATTTT. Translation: CASSEVGTDTQYF.

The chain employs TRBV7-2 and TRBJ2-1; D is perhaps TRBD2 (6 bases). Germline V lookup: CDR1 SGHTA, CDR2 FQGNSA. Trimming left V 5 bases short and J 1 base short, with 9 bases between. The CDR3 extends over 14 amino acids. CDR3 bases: TGTGCCAGCAGCACCGGGACTTCCTACAATGAGCAGTTCTTC. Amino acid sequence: CASSTGTSYNEQFF.

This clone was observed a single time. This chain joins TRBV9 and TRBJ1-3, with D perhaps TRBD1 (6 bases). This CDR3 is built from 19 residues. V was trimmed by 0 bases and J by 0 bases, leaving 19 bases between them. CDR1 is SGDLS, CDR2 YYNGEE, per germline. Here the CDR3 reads CASSVGNRELSGSGNTIYF. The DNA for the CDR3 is TGTGCCAGCAGCGTAGGGAACAGGGAGCTTTCAGGCTCTGGAAACACCATATATTTT.

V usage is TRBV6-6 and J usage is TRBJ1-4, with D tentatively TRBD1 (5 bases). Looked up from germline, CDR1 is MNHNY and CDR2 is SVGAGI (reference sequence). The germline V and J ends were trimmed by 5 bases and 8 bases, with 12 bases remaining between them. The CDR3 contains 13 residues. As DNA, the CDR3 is TGTGCCAGCAGTGTCGGACAATCCGAAAAACTGTTTTTT. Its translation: CASSVGQSEKLFF.

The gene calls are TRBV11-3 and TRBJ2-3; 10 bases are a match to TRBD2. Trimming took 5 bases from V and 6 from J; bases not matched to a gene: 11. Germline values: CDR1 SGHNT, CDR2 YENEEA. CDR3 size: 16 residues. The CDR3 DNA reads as TGTGCCAGCAGCGACAGAACACTAGCGGGGACCGATACGCAGTATTTT. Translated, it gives CASSDRTLAGTDTQYF.

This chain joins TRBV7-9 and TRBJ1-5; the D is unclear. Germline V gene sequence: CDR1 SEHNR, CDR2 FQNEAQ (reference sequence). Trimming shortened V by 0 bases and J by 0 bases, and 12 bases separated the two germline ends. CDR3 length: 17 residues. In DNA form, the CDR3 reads TGTGCCAGCAGCTTAGCGTACGGGCCTAATAGCAATCAGCCCCAGCATTTT. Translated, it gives CASSLAYGPNSNQPQHF.

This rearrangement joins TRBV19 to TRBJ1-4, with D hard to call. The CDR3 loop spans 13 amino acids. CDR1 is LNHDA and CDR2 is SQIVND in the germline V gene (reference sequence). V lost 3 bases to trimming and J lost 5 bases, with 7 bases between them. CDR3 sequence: CASSINRNEKLFF. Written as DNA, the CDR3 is TGTGCCAGTAGTATCAACCGAAATGAAAAACTGTTTTTT. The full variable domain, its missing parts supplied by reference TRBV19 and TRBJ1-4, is DGGITQSPKYLFRKEGQNVTLSCEQNLNHDAMYWYRQDPGQGLRLIYYSQIVNDFQKGDIAEGYSVSREKKESFPLTVTSAQKNPTAFYLCASSINRNEKLFFGSGTQLSVL.

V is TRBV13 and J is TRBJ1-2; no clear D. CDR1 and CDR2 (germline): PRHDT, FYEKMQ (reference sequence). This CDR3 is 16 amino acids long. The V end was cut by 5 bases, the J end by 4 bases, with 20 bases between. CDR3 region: CASSATYLDGRYGYTF. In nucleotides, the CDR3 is TGTGCCAGCAGCGCGACTTACCTGGACGGACGCTATGGCTACACCTTC.

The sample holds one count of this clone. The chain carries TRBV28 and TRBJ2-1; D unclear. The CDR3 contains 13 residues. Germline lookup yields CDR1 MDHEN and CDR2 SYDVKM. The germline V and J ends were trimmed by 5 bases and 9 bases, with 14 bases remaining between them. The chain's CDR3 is CASSANPRLEQFF. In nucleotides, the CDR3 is TGTGCCAGCAGTGCGAATCCGAGGCTTGAGCAGTTCTTC.

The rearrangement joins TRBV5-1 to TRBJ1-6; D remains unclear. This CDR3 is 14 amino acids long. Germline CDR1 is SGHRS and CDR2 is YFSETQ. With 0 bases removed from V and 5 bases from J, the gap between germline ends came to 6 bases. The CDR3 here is CASSLGQDNSPLHF. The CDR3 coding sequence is TGCGCCAGCAGCTTGGGTCAGGATAATTCACCCCTCCACTTT.

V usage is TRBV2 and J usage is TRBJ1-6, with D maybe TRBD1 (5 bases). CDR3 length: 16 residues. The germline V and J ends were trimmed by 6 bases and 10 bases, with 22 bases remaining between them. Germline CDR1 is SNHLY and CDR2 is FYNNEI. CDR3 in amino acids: CASSLDSDMIGSPLHF. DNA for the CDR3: TGTGCCAGCAGCCTCGATTCGGACATGATAGGGTCACCCCTCCACTTT. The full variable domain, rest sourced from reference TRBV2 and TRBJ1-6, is EPEVTQTPSHQVTQMGQEVILRCVPISNHLYFYWYRQILGQKVEFLVSFYNNEISEKSEIFDDQFSVERPDGSNFTLKIRSTKLEDSAMYFCASSLDSDMIGSPLHFGNGTRLTVT.

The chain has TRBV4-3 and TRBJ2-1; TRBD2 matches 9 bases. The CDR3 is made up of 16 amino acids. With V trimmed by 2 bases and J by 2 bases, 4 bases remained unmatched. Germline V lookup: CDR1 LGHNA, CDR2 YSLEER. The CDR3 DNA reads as TGCGCCAGCAGCCAATTCGCGGGGGGGCCCTACAATGAGCAGTTCTTC. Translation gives CASSQFAGGPYNEQFF.

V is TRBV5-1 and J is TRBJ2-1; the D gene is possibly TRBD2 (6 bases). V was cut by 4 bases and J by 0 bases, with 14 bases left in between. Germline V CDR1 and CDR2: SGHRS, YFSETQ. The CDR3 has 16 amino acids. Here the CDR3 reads CASSPNLGGSYNEQFF. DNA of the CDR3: TGCGCCAGCAGCCCCAACCTCGGGGGCTCCTACAATGAGCAGTTCTTC.

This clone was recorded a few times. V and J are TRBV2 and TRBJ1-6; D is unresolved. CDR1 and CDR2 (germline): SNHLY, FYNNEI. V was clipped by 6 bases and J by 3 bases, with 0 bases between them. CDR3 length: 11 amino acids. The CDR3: CASSYNSPLHF. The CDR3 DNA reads TGTGCCAGCAGCTATAATTCACCCCTCCACTTT.

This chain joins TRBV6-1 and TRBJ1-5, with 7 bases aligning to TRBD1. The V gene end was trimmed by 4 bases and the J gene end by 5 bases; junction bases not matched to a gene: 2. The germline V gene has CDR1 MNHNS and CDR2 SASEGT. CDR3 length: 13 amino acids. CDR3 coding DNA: TGTGCCAGCAGTGCCAGGGGGGATCAGCCCCAGCATTTT. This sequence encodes CASSARGDQPQHF.

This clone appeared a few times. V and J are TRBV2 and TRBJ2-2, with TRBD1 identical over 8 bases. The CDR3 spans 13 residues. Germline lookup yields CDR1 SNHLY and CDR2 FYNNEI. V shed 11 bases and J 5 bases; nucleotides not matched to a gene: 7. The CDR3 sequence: CASRGLGTGELFF. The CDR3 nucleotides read TGTGCCTCCAGGGGGCTCGGAACCGGGGAGCTGTTTTTT. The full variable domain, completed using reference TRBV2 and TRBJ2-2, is EPEVTQTPSHQVTQMGQEVILRCVPISNHLYFYWYRQILGQKVEFLVSFYNNEISEKSEIFDDQFSVERPDGSNFTLKIRSTKLEDSAMYFCASRGLGTGELFFGEGSRLTVL.